The clone carrying this T cell receptor (beta chain) was detected ten times or more. Its antigen is not known. Via MiXCR, TCRdb re-called the 5' RACE reads, giving one row per CDR3 protein. The sample consists of a few hundred thousand distinct CDR3 sequences, approximately 7.4% of them appearing once. The V gene's germline CDR1 is ENHRY and CDR2 SYGVKD. V was trimmed by 10 bases and J by 11 bases, leaving 27 bases between them. The CDR3 runs to 15 residues. The sample comes from a study of CD8 T cells in ankylosing spondylitis. Study-level results: Several highly homologous variants made up a TCR beta motif, and this motif appeared characteristic of ankylosing spondylitis blood. Disease-linked clones were CD8+ and relatively rare in peripheral blood.

The receptor was isolated from a male donor with ankylosing spondylitis. The J gene is TRBJ1-3, the V gene TRBV10-3; D may be TRBD1 (5 bases). What was sequenced was blood, either unsorted or a sorted T cell fraction (not recorded which). This CDR3 reads CATLEIREQSRAIYF. CDR3 sequence (DNA): TGTGCCACCCTCGAAATCAGGGAGCAAAGTCGAGCCATATATTTT.